These 17 T cell receptor beta chains were sequenced from one sample in a study of identical twins. TCRdb reanalysed the 5' RACE reads using MiXCR and keeps one entry per CDR3 protein. The sample has fewer than 500,000 distinct CDR3 sequences, 14% seen once. This sample was also put to use in a study of yellow fever vaccine responses in identical twins.

The sequenced sample consisted of CD4+ T cells sorted from blood. The origin of the receptors is a woman in her late teens or twenties in good health.

The chain recombines TRBV5-1 with TRBJ2-5; unclear D gene. This CDR3 comprises 11 residues. Germline lookup yields CDR1 SGHRS and CDR2 YFSETQ. V lost 5 bases to trimming and J lost 5 bases, with 7 bases between them. In nucleotides, the CDR3 is TGCGCCAGCAGTGAGATGGAGACCCAGTACTTC. As protein: CASSEMETQYF.

About this clonotype itself: At one of its ends the junction is not consistent with the germline gene, which may arise from a read error. V usage is TRBV28 and J usage is TRBJ2-2; D is unresolved. Germline V gene sequence: CDR1 MDHEN, CDR2 SYDVKM. The CDR3 length is 15 residues. This CDR3 is CASIQPPANTEELFF. CDR3 sequence (DNA): TGTGCCAGCATACAGCCCCCGGCCAACACCGAGGAGCTGTTTTTT.

This sequence joins TRBV3-1 and TRBJ1-1; D is unresolved. The CDR3 sequence is 14 residues long. Germline lookup yields CDR1 LGHDT and CDR2 YNNKEL (reference sequence). Between the trimmed V and J ends, which lost 4 bases and 1 base, there was a span of 10 bases. As DNA, the CDR3 is TGTGCCAGCAGCCCTCGACGAAAGAACACTGAAGCTTTCTTT. Amino acids: CASSPRRKNTEAFF.

This clonotype was seen a handful of times. V is TRBV27 and J is TRBJ2-1; 11 nucleotides match TRBD1. The CDR3 consists of 17 residues. Trimming removed 3 bases from V and 10 bases from J; junction bases left unmatched: 14. The germline V gene encodes CDR1 MNHEY and CDR2 SMNVEV (reference sequence). The CDR3 DNA reads as TGTGCCAGCAGTTTTCGATCCGGGACAGGGGGGCGGGCGGAGCAGTTCTTC. Protein product: CASSFRSGTGGRAEQFF.

The chain is built from TRBV29-1 and TRBJ2-1, with 9 bases lining up with TRBD2. This CDR3 region has 13 residues. Germline V lookup: CDR1 SQVTM, CDR2 ANQGSEA. The trim removed 4 bases at V and 2 bases at J, leaving 0 bases unmatched. The CDR3 loop is CSVGLAAYNEQFF. The CDR3 nucleotides read TGCAGCGTTGGACTAGCGGCCTACAATGAGCAGTTCTTC.

This clonotype showed up many times. The chain has TRBV24-1 and TRBJ2-2; 10 nucleotides match TRBD2. J was trimmed by 4 bases and V by 4 bases; bases with no gene match: 5. This CDR3 comprises 16 residues. Germline CDR1 KGHDR, CDR2 SFDVKD. CDR3 residues: CATSDRGLAVTGELFF. The CDR3 DNA reads TGTGCCACCAGTGACCGAGGACTAGCGGTCACCGGGGAGCTGTTTTTT.

This chain joins TRBV4-1 and TRBJ2-7, with 8 bases lining up with TRBD2. Germline loops: CDR1 MGHRA, CDR2 YSYEKL. The CDR3 sequence is 16 residues long. V was clipped by 0 bases and J by 3 bases; unmatched bases: 7. CDR3 DNA sequence: TGCGCCAGCAGCCAAGAAAAATTAGCGGGACACTACGAGCAGTACTTC. Its translation is CASSQEKLAGHYEQYF.

The chain has TRBV5-1 and TRBJ2-1; 12 bases agree with TRBD2. The junction had 5 bases not matched to a gene; V was cut back by 3 bases and J by 7 bases. The germline gives CDR1 SGHRS, CDR2 YFSETQ. This CDR3 is 15 amino acids long. The CDR3 DNA sequence: TGCGCCAGCAGCTCGACCGGGACTAGCGGGAATGAGCAGTTCTTC. Amino acids: CASSSTGTSGNEQFF.

This clonotype was seen repeatedly, ten times or more. This rearrangement joins TRBV20-1 to TRBJ2-7; D is ambiguous. Trimming removed 7 bases from V and 4 bases from J, with 20 bases in between. The germline V gene has CDR1 DFQATT and CDR2 SNEGSKA (reference sequence). The CDR3 extends over 14 amino acids. The CDR3 nucleotides are TGCAGTGGTTACCCCCTCGTTAAAGGGTACGAGCAGTACTTC. Translated: CSGYPLVKGYEQYF.

This clonotype was seen ten or more times. The chain uses TRBV11-2 and TRBJ2-1; TRBD2 aligns across 12 bases. The CDR3 spans 19 residues. The V gene's germline CDR1 is SGHAT and CDR2 FQNNGV. J gave up 0 bases and V 1 base, and 7 bases lay outside the gene matches. In DNA form, the CDR3 reads TGTGCCAGCAGCTTAGTTTCACTAGCGGGAGGTAGCTCCTACAATGAGCAGTTCTTC. Residues: CASSLVSLAGGSSYNEQFF.

The chain links TRBV28 to TRBJ2-5; the D gene could be TRBD1 or TRBD2 (7 bases each). This CDR3 spans 14 amino acids. The V end was cut by 6 bases, the J end by 5 bases, with 16 bases between. Germline V CDR1 and CDR2: MDHEN, SYDVKM. CDR3: CASSQGGAFETQYF. DNA for the CDR3: TGTGCCAGCAGCCAGGGGGGGGCGTTCGAGACCCAGTACTTC.

This clonotype was counted a few times. In DNA form, the CDR3 reads TGTGCCTGGAGTGTATACGACAGGGGGAATTCACCCCTCCACTTT. It is translated as CAWSVYDRGNSPLHF. The rearrangement uses TRBV30 and TRBJ1-6; 9 bases are a match to TRBD1. With V trimmed by 0 bases and J by 7 bases, 4 bases remained unmatched. Germline lookup yields CDR1 GTSNPN and CDR2 SVGIG (reference sequence). The CDR3 contains 15 residues.

The CDR3 bases are TGCAGCGTTCATGGAGACACTGAAGCTTTCTTT. Its protein product is CSVHGDTEAFF. The chain carries TRBV29-1 and TRBJ1-1, with D unresolved. This CDR3 has 11 residues. V was shortened by 5 bases and J by 3 bases, with 7 bases between the two germline ends. Germline assignment: CDR1 SQVTM and CDR2 ANQGSEA.

CDR3 protein: CANRRSSRGTEAFF. The CDR3 bases are TGTGCCAACAGGAGGAGTTCTAGGGGCACTGAAGCTTTCTTT. The gene calls are TRBV6-1 and TRBJ1-1; D may be TRBD1 (5 bases). This CDR3 spans 14 amino acids. Trimming cost V 10 bases and J 4 bases, with 19 bases left between them. Germline V gene sequence: CDR1 MNHNS, CDR2 SASEGT.

In this sample, this clonotype turned up a few times. The rearrangement uses TRBV7-9 and TRBJ2-2, with D possibly being TRBD1 (6 bases). CDR1 is SEHNR and CDR2 is FQNEAQ in the germline V gene (reference sequence). There are 15 residues in the CDR3. The V gene lost 3 bases and the J gene lost 4 bases, with 12 bases spanning the gap. The DNA of the CDR3 is TGTGCCAGCAGCTTCGTTACAGGGTCCACCGGGGAGCTGTTTTTT. Its protein is CASSFVTGSTGELFF.

The V call is TRBV7-9, the J call TRBJ2-7; D could derive from TRBD1 or TRBD2 (5 bases each). V was pared by 7 bases and J by 0 bases, with 10 bases between. Germline values: CDR1 SEHNR, CDR2 FQNEAQ (reference sequence). This CDR3 comprises 13 residues. The CDR3 here is CASTTGLSYEQYF. The DNA for the CDR3 is TGTGCCAGCACCACGGGGCTCTCCTACGAGCAGTACTTC.

This clonotype was found a few times. The gene calls are TRBV7-8 and TRBJ2-7; no firm D call. The CDR3 spans 14 residues. V was pared by 4 bases and J by 2 bases, with 12 bases between. From germline, CDR1 is SGHVS and CDR2 FQNEAQ. This chain's CDR3 is CASSSDAGPYEQYF. The CDR3 nucleotides read TGTGCCAGCAGCTCGGATGCCGGCCCCTACGAGCAGTACTTC.